The entry that follows covers one T cell receptor beta chain sequence. Its antigen remains unknown. The ends lost 3 bases at V and 0 bases at J; junction bases unmatched: 5. The CDR3 runs 16 residues. Germline values: CDR1 MDHEN, CDR2 SYDVKM. The data were obtained in a study of identifying expanded T cells in peripheral blood. The study, taken as a whole, reports: About 1.2 clones differed between technical replicates, versus about 16 and 19 over time. Across healthy donors, higher total template counts meant significantly greater approximately two-week count variance.

Clones were sequenced by immunoSEQ multiplex PCR, and TCRdb holds only the in-frame ones, with some missing. The sample gives 75,000 to 90,000 clones, approximately 85% of which show up once; 18% is in the top ten. Healthy donors had no documented immune events, such as infections, while sampled. The sequenced material came from blood. The receptor was isolated from a person between 18 and 69 years old in good health. V usage is TRBV28 and J usage is TRBJ2-1, with 7 bases aligning to TRBD1. CDR3 sequence reads: CASSLAGTDSYNEQFF. The DNA of the CDR3 is TGTGCCAGCAGTTTGGCCGGGACAGACTCCTACAATGAGCAGTTCTTC.